This T cell receptor beta chain was identified in a study of blood T cells in healthy people across ages. Germline loops: CDR1 DFQATT, CDR2 SNEGSKA (reference sequence). CDR3 length equals 15 residues. Germline trimming cut 6 bases from V and 3 bases from J; bases unmatched to any gene: 13. Using a J-beta primer mix together with a sample-barcoded 5' primer, a second PCR was run for roughly 6 to 12 cycles. TCRdb analysed the 5' RACE reads with MiXCR anew, one entry per CDR3 protein. The profile shows about 1.6 million distinct CDR3 sequences, about 32% of them singletons. The clonotype comes from a woman aged 30 to 39 in good health. V is TRBV20-1 and J is TRBJ2-7; 8 bases agree with TRBD2. Material: blood. The CDR3 loop reads CSAGQDQRGHYEQYF. CDR3 coding DNA: TGCAGTGCCGGTCAGGACCAGCGGGGGCACTACGAGCAGTACTTC.